The T cell receptor (beta chain) under discussion was sequenced for a study of blood T cell repertoires in COVID-19. Study in general: The origin of the acute and convalescent COVID-19 samples was the United States, Italy and Spain. PBMCs, B-cell-depleted T cells, or T cells provided the cDNA or gDNA that made up the material.

The CDR3 loop spans 17 amino acids. V gave up 8 bases and J gave up 0 bases, with 20 bases separating them. Germline CDR1 is MDHEN and CDR2 is SYDVKM. In the source study's methods: Estimation of nucleated cell counts relied on the amplification of reference gene primers. Some clones are missing from TCRdb's copy, which holds only in-frame ones; the method was immunoSEQ multiplex PCR. The DNA was the basis for D and trimming; V, J and clone size are from that table. The sample comprises roughly 97,000 clones, around four fifths of which are singletons, and about 5% rests with the top ten. The source is a man aged 60-69 years with acute or convalescent COVID-19. The chain couples TRBV28 to TRBJ1-5, with TRBD1 as a possible D gene (5 bases). Material: peripheral blood. The CDR3 sequence is CASASGQGLNSNQPQHF. The CDR3 coding sequence is TGTGCCAGCGCTTCCGGGCAGGGCCTCAATAGCAATCAGCCCCAGCATTTT. Variable domain in full (rest from reference TRBV28 and TRBJ1-5): DVKVTQSSRYLVKRTGEKVFLECVQDMDHENMFWYRQDPGLGLRLIYFSYDVKMKEKGDIPEGYSVSREKKERFSLILESASTNQTSMYLCASASGQGLNSNQPQHFGDGTRLSIL.